The clone carrying this T cell receptor beta chain showed up many times. Its target is not known. Using RNA transcripts as the source, TCR beta CDR3 regions were amplified. RT-PCR in the first round (using the HTBI primer set) targeted the TCR CDR3. TCRdb independently ran MiXCR on the multiplex PCR reads; one entry per CDR3 protein. The sample lists roughly 420,000 distinct CDR3 sequences, about 13% occurring once. Reasons for excluding patients were uncontrolled infection, other autoimmune disease, pregnancy or lactation. It was 10 ml of fresh peripheral blood that supplied the PBMCs. The sample is drawn from a study of T cells in Graves' hyperthyroidism and ophthalmopathy. Study outcomes and limitations: The model's output predicted ophthalmopathy at a median of 6.5 months prior to onset. Most thyroid clonotypes expanded above 0.001 appeared in blood too.

This receptor was obtained from a woman under 30 with Graves' hyperthyroidism. Material: blood.

DNA of the CDR3: TGTGCCAGCAGCAAGAGCGGGAGGGCCGGGAATGAGCAGTTCTTC. Translated, it gives CASSKSGRAGNEQFF. The genes are TRBV7-2 and TRBJ2-1, with TRBD2 matching over 10 bases. This CDR3 spans 15 amino acids. V lost 5 bases and J lost 7; bases outside the gene matches: 8. Germline V gene sequence: CDR1 SGHTA, CDR2 FQGNSA. The complete variable domain, with remaining parts taken from reference TRBV7-2 and TRBJ2-1, reads GAGVSQSPSNKVTEKGKDVELRCDPISGHTALYWYRQSLGQGLEFLIYFQGNSAPDKSGLPSDRFSAERTGGSVSTLTIQRTQQEDSAVYLCASSKSGRAGNEQFFGPGTRLTVL.